This entry concerns a single T cell receptor (beta chain). A J-beta primer mix and a sample-barcoded 5' primer were used in a second PCR of roughly 7 to 12 cycles. TCRdb re-derived calls from the 5' RACE reads in MiXCR, one entry per CDR3 protein. In the table there are about 510,000 distinct CDR3 sequences, over 25% of which are singletons. The germline gives CDR1 ENHRY, CDR2 SYGVKD. CDR3 length: 15 residues. This entry comes from a study of blood T cells in healthy people across ages. The same specimen was also included in a second study, on T cells of mothers and their children.

This TCR derives from a boy younger than 10 in good health. This rearrangement joins TRBV10-3 to TRBJ2-7, with 9 nucleotides matching TRBD1. The DNA end lines up better with TRBJ2-1; the J call may be wrong. The sequenced sample consisted of blood. This CDR3 is CAISEARDRVNEQFF. For the CDR3, the DNA is TGTGCCATCAGTGAGGCCCGGGACAGGGTCAATGAGCAGTTCTTC.